This T cell receptor (beta chain) appears in the sequencing data of a study of naive and memory T cell subsets. Study-level points and caveats: Possibly reflecting memory cells re-expressing CD45RA, a few larger clonotypes occurred in naive repertoires, especially CD8.

Details on this clonotype: Its antigen is unidentified.

Two oligonucleotides, mixed equimolar, formed the beta constant-region primer covering TRBC1 and TRBC2. The ligated cDNA underwent four PCR rounds using SP2 and nested alpha and beta constant-region primers. TCRdb re-called the UMI-ligation and nested PCR reads through MiXCR, storing one row per CDR3 protein. The sample lists over 110,000 distinct CDR3 sequences, about 20% seen once, with around 0.63% in the top ten. CDR1 MNHEY and CDR2 SMNVEV come from the germline V gene (reference sequence). The J segment lost 0 bases and the V segment lost 2 bases, leaving 1 base of the junction unmatched. CDR3 length equals 15 residues.

Sample: naive CD8+ T cells from blood. The rearrangement uses TRBV27 and TRBJ2-7; TRBD2 matches 10 bases. The receptor's source is a human donor in good health. The CDR3 nucleotides are TGTGCCAGCAGTTTAGCTAGCGGGAGCTCCTACGAGCAGTACTTC. This sequence encodes CASSLASGSSYEQYF.